The 15 T cell receptor beta chains below come from one sample, sequenced in a study of blood T cell repertoires in COVID-19. Sequencing was performed with immunoSEQ multiplex PCR; in TCRdb, only in-frame clones are kept and a portion is missing. This table has 150,000 to 200,000 clones, around 86% appearing once. Sequenced sample: peripheral blood. Receptors originate from a woman in her 70s with COVID-19, enrolled during active disease.

The chain has TRBV3-1 (or the pseudogene TRBV3-2) and TRBJ2-7; TRBD1 aligns across 8 bases. CDR3 size: 13 residues. V dropped 5 bases and J dropped 3; count of bases not matched to a gene: 3. Germline CDR1 reads LGHDT; CDR2 reads YNNKEL (reference sequence). CDR3 sequence (DNA): TGTGCCAGCAGCTTCGGACAGGGCTACGAGCAGTACTTC. Protein: CASSFGQGYEQYF.

This clone was detected only a few times. The chain carries TRBV24-1 and TRBJ1-2; possibly TRBD1 for D (5 bases). This CDR3 is built from 14 residues. V lost 7 bases and J lost 2, with 13 bases in between. The germline V gene encodes CDR1 KGHDR and CDR2 SFDVKD. This CDR3 is CATSHMTENYGYTF. In DNA form, the CDR3 reads TGTGCCACCAGCCACATGACAGAAAACTATGGCTACACCTTC.

The chain uses TRBV19 and TRBJ2-5; TRBD2 matches 12 bases. Germline assignment: CDR1 LNHDA and CDR2 SQIVND (reference sequence). Unmatched junction bases numbered 6, after V lost 5 bases and J lost 2 bases. This CDR3 spans 16 amino acids. The CDR3 region has the DNA TGTGCCAGTAGTGCCCTAGCGGGAGGGAATCAAGAGACCCAGTACTTC. It yields the protein CASSALAGGNQETQYF.

The chain employs TRBV4-3 and TRBJ2-3, with 9 bases aligning to TRBD2. V gave up 0 bases and J gave up 4 bases; unmatched junction bases: 17. The germline V gene has CDR1 LGHNA and CDR2 YSLEER. This CDR3 region has 20 residues. CDR3 sequence: CASSQDSSVGGRALADTQYF. For the CDR3, the DNA is TGCGCCAGCAGCCAAGATTCTTCTGTTGGCGGGAGGGCCCTCGCAGATACGCAGTATTTT.

The rearrangement joins TRBV6-5 to TRBJ2-1, with D possibly matching TRBD2 (5 bases). In germline, CDR1 is MNHEY, CDR2 SVGAGI. This CDR3 is built from 15 residues. The ends were cut back, 6 bases at V and 3 bases at J, with 15 bases in the middle. CDR3 region: CASSRVQRSYNEQFF. CDR3 in DNA: TGTGCCAGCAGCCGGGTTCAGCGGAGCTACAATGAGCAGTTCTTC.

The sample holds one count of this clone. The chain joins TRBV20-1 to TRBJ2-1; D is unclear. The V gene lost 2 bases and the J gene lost 6 bases, with 5 bases spanning the gap. Per germline, CDR1 DFQATT and CDR2 SNEGSKA (reference sequence). This CDR3 region has 11 residues. CDR3: CSARRVNEQFF. The CDR3 coding sequence is TGCAGTGCTAGACGGGTCAATGAGCAGTTCTTC.

This chain uses TRBV19 with TRBJ1-5; 8 bases are shared with TRBD1. V was pared by 5 bases and J by 3 bases, with 15 bases of the junction left unmatched. CDR1 LNHDA and CDR2 SQIVND come from the germline V gene (reference sequence). The CDR3 loop spans 18 amino acids. CDR3 residues: CASSHDGERQGINQPQHF. The CDR3 region has the DNA TGTGCCAGTAGTCACGATGGGGAAAGACAGGGGATCAATCAGCCCCAGCATTTT.

This chain uses TRBV5-6 with TRBJ2-7, with 7 bases lining up with TRBD1. CDR3 length: 13 amino acids. CDR1 is SGHDT and CDR2 is YYEEEE in the germline V gene. The J segment lost 3 bases and the V segment lost 4 bases, leaving 4 bases of the junction unmatched. CDR3 bases: TGTGCCAGCAGCCGGACAGGTATCTACGAGCAGTACTTC. It is translated as CASSRTGIYEQYF.

This chain connects TRBV4-1 to TRBJ2-7; TRBD2 is a possible D gene (7 bases). Trimming cost V 0 bases and J 1 base, with 19 bases left between them. Germline CDR1 is MGHRA and CDR2 is YSYEKL. CDR3 length: 18 amino acids. The CDR3, as DNA: TGCGCCAGCAGCCAAGAGGCCTGGTGGGGGGGGGCGTCCTACGAGCAGTACTTC. Translated: CASSQEAWWGGASYEQYF.

This chain uses TRBV7-2 with TRBJ2-2; TRBD2 matches at 7 bases. Germline CDR1 reads SGHTA; CDR2 reads FQGNSA. There are 15 residues in the CDR3. V shed 4 bases, J shed 1 base, and the junction held 3 bases outside the gene matches. CDR3 residues: CASSSGTKNTGELFF. The DNA for the CDR3 is TGTGCCAGCAGCTCCGGGACTAAGAACACCGGGGAGCTGTTTTTT.

The chain is built from TRBV29-1 and TRBJ2-1, with TRBD2 identical over 14 bases. The V gene's germline CDR1 is SQVTM and CDR2 ANQGSEA. With V trimmed by 8 bases and J by 9 bases, 9 bases remained unmatched. The CDR3 is 14 residues long. The CDR3 DNA sequence: TGCAGCCTCCCCGGGACTAGCGGGAGTAGTGAGCAGTTCTTC. Translating it yields CSLPGTSGSSEQFF.

The chain uses TRBV3-1 (or the pseudogene TRBV3-2) and TRBJ1-2; D is uncertain. With 1 base removed from V and 6 bases from J, the gap between germline ends came to 12 bases. The CDR3 has 14 amino acids. In germline, CDR1 is LGHDT, CDR2 YNNKEL (reference sequence). CDR3 in amino acids: CASSQVEGLDGYTF. CDR3 DNA sequence: TGTGCCAGCAGCCAAGTAGAGGGTTTGGATGGCTACACCTTC.

This clone is a singleton in its sample. This chain links TRBV6-5 with TRBJ1-5; D is possibly TRBD1 (5 bases). Deletions cut 6 bases from V and 6 bases from J, with 12 bases between. The CDR3 runs 13 residues. Germline V CDR1 and CDR2: MNHEY, SVGAGI. CDR3 protein: CASSLTGVQPQHF. Here the CDR3 DNA reads TGTGCCAGCAGCCTCACGGGGGTTCAGCCCCAGCATTTT.

The chain has TRBV7-6 and TRBJ2-5, with 8 bases fitting TRBD2. J gave up 5 bases and V 4 bases, and 12 bases lay outside the gene matches. CDR3 size: 16 residues. CDR1 and CDR2 from the germline V gene are SGHVS and FNYEAQ. The CDR3 protein is CASSSRAAGDVETQYF. DNA for the CDR3: TGTGCCAGCAGCTCCCGAGCAGCGGGAGATGTGGAGACCCAGTACTTC.

This clone was seen more than once but under ten times. This chain uses TRBV19 with TRBJ1-2; tentatively, D is TRBD1 (5 bases). Trimming stripped 3 bases from V and 5 bases from J, with 16 bases between. This CDR3 region has 15 residues. Germline V lookup: CDR1 LNHDA, CDR2 SQIVND (reference sequence). DNA of the CDR3: TGTGCCAGTAGTATCGCGGGACCGGGATCATATGGCTACACCTTC. Translating gives CASSIAGPGSYGYTF.